Listed below are T cell receptor beta chains from one sample, sequenced in a study of blood T cell repertoires in COVID-19. Clones were read by immunoSEQ multiplex PCR, and TCRdb kept only the in-frame ones, dropping some. This sample has roughly 180,000 clones, with approximately 85% found just once. The source material was peripheral blood. These receptors all come from a woman aged 55-69 years with acute or convalescent COVID-19. CDR3s include the opening cysteine and the closing phenylalanine or tryptophan. The order of the fields is clone size, D gene, V gene, J gene, CDR3 DNA, CDR3 protein. D genes are given only for firm matches. The size of a clone is reported for some rows only, either as once, few or many, or as a class for expanded clones.

clone_size: -
d_call: TRBD1
v_call: TRBV9
j_call: TRBJ2-3
cdr3_nt: TGTGCCAGCAGCGCCCAGGACAGGGGCAGGGATACGCAGTATTTT
cdr3_aa: CASSAQDRGRDTQYF

clone_size: -
d_call: -
v_call: TRBV19
j_call: TRBJ1-3
cdr3_nt: TGTGCCAGTAGTCAACCGGGACATGGAAACACCATATATTTT
cdr3_aa: CASSQPGHGNTIYF

clone_size: -
d_call: -
v_call: TRBV3-1/TRBV3-2
j_call: TRBJ1-1
cdr3_nt: TGTGCCAGCAGCCATAGGTCGGGGGGGGCTGGAGCTTTCTTT
cdr3_aa: CASSHRSGGAGAFF

clone_size: -
d_call: -
v_call: TRBV24-1
j_call: TRBJ2-7
cdr3_nt: TGTGCCACCAGTGATTCCGGACAGCTTTCCTACGAGCAGTACTTC
cdr3_aa: CATSDSGQLSYEQYF

clone_size: -
d_call: -
v_call: TRBV6-5
j_call: TRBJ1-2
cdr3_nt: TGTGCCAGCCGTCCACAGGGCGCATTATATGGCTACACCTTC
cdr3_aa: CASRPQGALYGYTF

clone_size: -
d_call: TRBD1
v_call: TRBV6-5
j_call: TRBJ2-2
cdr3_nt: TGTGCCAGCAGGGGACAGGGGTCCGGGGAGCTGTTTTTT
cdr3_aa: CASRGQGSGELFF

clone_size: -
d_call: TRBD1
v_call: TRBV18
j_call: TRBJ1-5
cdr3_nt: TGTGCCAGCTCGGAACAGGGGCGGAATAGCAATCAGCCCCAGCATTTT
cdr3_aa: CASSEQGRNSNQPQHF

clone_size: once
d_call: -
v_call: TRBV19
j_call: TRBJ1-5
cdr3_nt: TGTGCCAGTAGTATAACCGGATCCCTCAGGCAGCCCCAGCATTTT
cdr3_aa: CASSITGSLRQPQHF

clone_size: -
d_call: TRBD2
v_call: TRBV9
j_call: TRBJ2-5
cdr3_nt: TGTGCCAGCAGCGTAGGCCTAGCGGGAGGGGAGACCCAGTACTTC
cdr3_aa: CASSVGLAGGETQYF

clone_size: -
d_call: -
v_call: TRBV6-1
j_call: TRBJ1-3
cdr3_nt: TGTGCCAGCAGTGAAGCGCATGGCGGGAGCTCTGGAAACACCATATATTTT
cdr3_aa: CASSEAHGGSSGNTIYF

clone_size: -
d_call: TRBD1
v_call: TRBV3-1/TRBV3-2
j_call: TRBJ1-1
cdr3_nt: TGTGCCAGCAGCCTCGAGGTGGGGACAGCCGATAACACTGAAGCTTTCTTT
cdr3_aa: CASSLEVGTADNTEAFF